The 13 T cell receptor beta chains below come from one sample, sequenced in a study of blood T cell repertoires in COVID-19. Some clones are missing from TCRdb's copy, which holds only in-frame ones; the method was immunoSEQ multiplex PCR. The table records 200,000 to 250,000 clones, about 80% of them present only once. Input material: PBMCs or T cells enriched from blood (not recorded which). These receptors were taken from a woman aged 45 to 65 who had been exposed to COVID-19.

The chain employs TRBV2 and TRBJ1-6, with 8 bases lining up with TRBD1. CDR3 size: 14 residues. V shed 10 bases, J shed 7 bases, and the junction held 9 bases outside the gene matches. The germline CDR1 and CDR2 sequences are SNHLY and FYNNEI. CDR3 sequence: CAIRGTGRNSPLHF. As DNA, the CDR3 is TGTGCCATCCGAGGGACAGGAAGGAATTCACCCCTCCACTTT.

The chain recombines TRBV5-1 with TRBJ1-1, with D unresolved. The germline V and J ends were trimmed by 0 bases and 5 bases, with 11 bases remaining between them. Germline lookup yields CDR1 SGHRS and CDR2 YFSETQ. The CDR3 is 14 amino acids. DNA of the CDR3: TGCGCCAGCAGCTTGGTCGGAGGATCGACTGAAGCTTTCTTT. It codes for CASSLVGGSTEAFF.

The CDR3 DNA reads TGTGCCAGTAGTTCCACCGGGTCTAGCACAGATACGCAGTATTTT. Protein sequence: CASSSTGSSTDTQYF. V and J are TRBV19 and TRBJ2-3; D is undetermined. Trimming took 5 bases from V and 0 from J, leaving 12 bases between them. CDR3 length: 15 amino acids. Germline CDR1 reads LNHDA; CDR2 reads SQIVND (reference sequence).

The chain is built from TRBV7-9 and TRBJ2-1, with 9 bases lining up with TRBD2. The CDR3 is made up of 13 amino acids. Germline trimming cut 2 bases from V and 15 bases from J; bases unmatched to any gene: 8. Germline lookup yields CDR1 SEHNR and CDR2 FQNEAQ (reference sequence). In nucleotides, the CDR3 is TGTGCCAGCAGCTTACAAGCGGGGGGTAAAAGGTTCTTC. This encodes CASSLQAGGKRFF. Full variable domain (remainder filled in from reference TRBV7-9 and TRBJ2-1): DTGVSQNPRHKITKRGQNVTFRCDPISEHNRLYWYRQTLGQGPEFLTYFQNEAQLEKSRLLSDRFSAERPKGSFSTLEIQRTEQGDSAMYLCASSLQAGGKRFFGPGTRLTVL.

V is TRBV7-6 and J is TRBJ2-1; 12 bases line up with TRBD1. Germline V CDR1 and CDR2: SGHVS, FNYEAQ. The CDR3 is 15 residues long. V lost 5 bases to trimming and J lost 6 bases; unmatched junction nucleotides: 5. The CDR3, as DNA: TGTGCCAGCAGCGAGGGACAGGGGGCGTTCAATGAGCAGTTCTTC. Protein product: CASSEGQGAFNEQFF.

The chain employs TRBV5-1 and TRBJ2-3; 10 nucleotides agree with TRBD1. The germline V gene has CDR1 SGHRS and CDR2 YFSETQ. V trimming: 4 bases; J trimming: 4 bases; junction bases outside the gene matches: 3. CDR3 length: 14 amino acids. DNA of the CDR3: TGCGCCAGCAGCCTAGGGACAGGGGCAGATACGCAGTATTTT. Translation: CASSLGTGADTQYF.

The chain recombines TRBV14 with TRBJ1-5, with TRBD1 matching 7 bases. V trimming: 4 bases; J trimming: 7 bases; junction bases outside the gene matches: 4. CDR3 length equals 13 residues. Germline values: CDR1 SGHDN, CDR2 FVKESK. This chain's CDR3 is CASSPTGSQPQHF. The CDR3 bases are TGTGCCAGCAGCCCGACAGGGTCCCAGCCCCAGCATTTT.

V and J are TRBV6-1 and TRBJ2-7, with 9 bases that match TRBD1. The germline CDR1 and CDR2 sequences are MNHNS and SASEGT. Trimming cost V 0 bases and J 2 bases; bases outside gene matches: 5. CDR3 length equals 16 residues. CDR3 nucleotide sequence: TGTGCCAGCAGTGAAGCGCGAGGGACAGGGACCTACGAGCAGTACTTC. Amino acids: CASSEARGTGTYEQYF.

The chain couples TRBV6-5 to TRBJ2-1; 7 bases line up with TRBD2. Trimming took 7 bases from V and 4 from J; bases not matched to a gene: 7. The germline V gene has CDR1 MNHEY and CDR2 SVGAGI. This CDR3 contains 14 residues. CDR3 DNA sequence: TGTGCCAGCAAAAGCTCGGGGGGTTACAATGAGCAGTTCTTC. This gives the protein CASKSSGGYNEQFF.

V is TRBV5-1 and J is TRBJ2-5; D is perhaps TRBD2 (6 bases). The CDR3 consists of 16 residues. Trimming took 0 bases from V and 5 from J, leaving 17 bases between them. Per germline, CDR1 SGHRS and CDR2 YFSETQ. CDR3 amino acids: CASSLGIGRAGETQYF. The CDR3 DNA reads TGCGCCAGCAGCTTGGGAATAGGAAGGGCGGGGGAGACCCAGTACTTC. Looking up the rest from reference TRBV5-1 and TRBJ2-5 gives the full variable domain: KAGVTQTPRYLIKTRGQQVTLSCSPISGHRSVSWYQQTPGQGLQFLFEYFSETQRNKGNFPGRFSGRQFSNSRSEMNVSTLELGDSALYLCASSLGIGRAGETQYFGPGTRLLVL.

The genes are TRBV18 and TRBJ2-6, with TRBD1 matching 7 bases. Losses at the gene ends were 0 bases for V and 4 bases for J; bases not matched to a gene: 6. The CDR3 length is 17 residues. Per germline, CDR1 KGHSH and CDR2 LQKENI. The CDR3 sequence: CASSPPKGAAGANVLTF. The DNA of the CDR3 is TGTGCCAGCTCACCACCGAAGGGGGCGGCCGGGGCCAACGTCCTGACTTTC.

The genes are TRBV6-5 and TRBJ1-4; perhaps TRBD1 as D (5 bases). The germline gives CDR1 MNHEY, CDR2 SVGAGI. V was shortened by 3 bases and J by 5 bases, with 13 bases between the two germline ends. The CDR3 has 15 residues. The CDR3 loop reads CASSYISQGNEKLFF. For the CDR3, the DNA is TGTGCCAGCAGTTATATCTCCCAGGGCAATGAAAAACTGTTTTTT.

This chain joins TRBV2 and TRBJ1-4; TRBD1 matches 10 bases. The CDR3 totals 14 residues. V lost 6 bases and J lost 10; bases outside the gene matches: 8. From germline, CDR1 is SNHLY and CDR2 FYNNEI. DNA for the CDR3: TGTGCCAGCAGGACCGGGACAGGGGCGGGAAAACTGTTTTTT. It is translated as CASRTGTGAGKLFF.